This entry describes one T cell receptor beta chain. Its antigen target is currently unknown. There are no base qualities to consult, and no much larger clone falls within one base. The sample belongs to a study of blood T cells in healthy people across ages (dated by TCRdb to 2014 to 2015). For the study in its entirety: Template switching captured roughly one uniquely barcoded TCR beta cDNA molecule per two T cells in model experiments. Using deep sequencing normalized with unique cDNA molecular identifiers, the study measured how TCR beta repertoire diversity changes with age. Four age groups were formed from the donors: young (average 16 years), middle-aged (approximately 42), aged (roughly 59) and long-lived (around 82). Two additional independent replicas of 1 million unique cDNA reads from the same blood draw were analyzed for two donors (one aged 18 to 29 and one aged 80 or older). Results the study describes overall, beyond this receptor: Estimates of total diversity based on one million sequenced T cells were considered lower bounds and underestimates. Because the CMV infection status of the donors was unknown, age-related changes in expanded clonotypes may potentially have been confounded. The percentage of naive T cells measured by flow cytometry correlated strongly with observed TCR beta diversity. As age increased, observed TCR beta diversity per million T cells dropped in a roughly linear way, and a significant reduction was already evident by age 40. Conclusive comparison of naive and antigen-experienced compartments was prevented by the profiling of bulk unsorted PBMCs. Compared with the aged group, the long-lived group had more naive CD4+ T cells, fewer expanded clones and increased TCR diversity, a pattern suggesting age selection.

The 39 donors, aged 6 to 90 years, were systemically healthy Caucasian individuals from Russia. Each donor gave 8 to 10 milliliters of peripheral blood, collected into EDTA-treated Vacutainer tubes. PBMCs were isolated by Ficoll-Paque density-gradient centrifugation, with at least 7 million obtained per sample. Trizol reagent was used to extract total RNA from PBMCs, with at least 5 micrograms per sample. For every donor, flow cytometry on a PBMC aliquot measured the percentage of naive CD45RAhigh/CD27high T cells. The library relied on 5' RACE. These reads were obtained on an Illumina HiSeq 2500. A second PCR of roughly 7 to 11 cycles was run with a J-beta primer mix and a sample-barcoded 5' primer. Each TCR beta cDNA molecule received a unique molecular identifier from a template-switch 5' adaptor carrying 12 random nucleotides. Each sample yielded at least 2.5 million CDR3-containing paired-end reads. The Mint cDNA synthesis kit, primed by a TRBC-specific oligonucleotide, was used to synthesize first-strand cDNA from all RNA. After uracil-DNA glycosylase treatment, a first 18-cycle PCR used universal primers M1SS and BC2_uni_R on all cDNA. The authors' pipeline ran thus. For normalization, 1 million high-quality reads, each with a distinct molecular identifier, were randomly selected from each sample. Instead of being binned into consensus sequences, reads with shared molecular identifiers were discarded. MiTCR, with a Q25 quality threshold and the strictest error-elimination algorithm, was used for CDR3 identification, clonotype clustering and error correction. Lower-bound total TCR beta diversity was estimated with a nonparametric unseen species model using Euler transformation. TCRdb redid the processing of the public reads, applying fastp at Q25 and MiXCR, and retained in-frame beta chains. Rows are combined by CDR3 protein, so each entry shows the most common genes and DNA. Here the V and J calls rest on TCRdb's processing, not on the authors' analysis. Present in this sample are around 700,000 distinct CDR3 sequences, roughly 25% of which were seen just once. In total, the top ten clones hold roughly 9% of the sample.

These data also featured in a second study, about T cells of mothers and their children. As that second study puts it: Donors were nine systemically healthy Caucasian individuals: three mothers and their six children. cDNA synthesis consumed the entire amount of extracted RNA, loaded at approximately 1.5 ug RNA in each 15 ul reaction. In the second PCR, the M1S primer introduced both the sample barcodes and 2-4 random nucleotides. More than 8.5 million TCR beta CDR3 reads were obtained from each mother, and roughly 3.1 million reads were obtained from each child. Thymic selection shapes the output of TCR recombination in a similar way in related and unrelated pairs, and inherited differences have a minor effect. Normalized repertoire overlap was always found to be slightly, but never significantly, higher in related mother-child pairs than in unrelated mother-child pairs. Persistent microchimeric T cell clones were not detected, at a sensitivity of approximately 93 clones per million clonotypes. To look for features that set related mother-child pairs apart from unrelated individuals, the researchers ran deep NGS to compare the TCR beta repertoires of mothers and children. Mothers averaged roughly 40 +/- 4 years of age and children averaged roughly 10 +/- 4 years. After adapter ligation with NEBNext reagents, the libraries were sequenced on Illumina HiSeq 2000 with 100+100 nt paired-end reads. Mother and child libraries were prepared a month apart and sequenced in separate runs to prevent cross-contamination. Between 500,000 and 2,000,000 distinct TCR beta clonotypes were identified per donor. Naive TCR beta clonotypes were estimated from low-frequency clonotypes matched to each donor's FACS-determined naive share, without sorting.

This TCR was recovered from a boy between 10 and 17 years old in good health. The sample comprised blood.

In nucleotide form, the sequence is TGTGCCAGCAGCCGGGACATAGAGCGTGGCTACACCTTC. The encoded protein is CASSRDIERGYTF. The rearranged chain carries TRBV9 and TRBJ1-2; the D gene is perhaps TRBD1, from 6 matching bases. The CDR3 measures 13 amino acids from cysteine to phenylalanine. Just the 39-base CDR3 DNA is kept, in frame starting at base 1. The germline V gene sets CDR1 to SGDLS and CDR2 to YYNGEE. Cut back by 4 bases and 7 bases, the V and J ends lie 14 bases apart.